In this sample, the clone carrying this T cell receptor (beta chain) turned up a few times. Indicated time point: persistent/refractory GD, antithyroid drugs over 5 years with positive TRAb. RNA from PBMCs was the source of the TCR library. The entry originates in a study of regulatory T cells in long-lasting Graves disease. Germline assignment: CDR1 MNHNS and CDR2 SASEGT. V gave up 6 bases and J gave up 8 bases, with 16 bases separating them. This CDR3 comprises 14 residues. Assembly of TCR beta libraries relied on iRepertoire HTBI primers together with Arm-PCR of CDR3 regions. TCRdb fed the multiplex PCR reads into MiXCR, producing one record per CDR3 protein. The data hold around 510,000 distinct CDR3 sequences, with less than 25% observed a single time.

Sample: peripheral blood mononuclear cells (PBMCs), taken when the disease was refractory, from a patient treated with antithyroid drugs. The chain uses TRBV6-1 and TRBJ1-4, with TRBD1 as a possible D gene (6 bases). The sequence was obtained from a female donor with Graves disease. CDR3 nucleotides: TGTGCCAGCAGACGAACAGGGCTCGGGGAAAAACTGTTTTTT. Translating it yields CASRRTGLGEKLFF.